Listed below are T cell receptor beta chains from one sample, sequenced in a study of cytomegalovirus exposure and HLA in healthy donors. The data were produced by immunoSEQ multiplex PCR, yet TCRdb's version contains in-frame clones alone and is incomplete. This table holds hundreds of thousands of clones, about nine tenths found once. Sample: PBMCs. Receptors originate from a woman in her late teens or twenties in good health and CMV-seronegative. Both conserved end residues are part of each CDR3. The D gene is left open where the match is weak. Size tells how often a clone was seen (once, few, many) or the class of an expanded clone, and some rows leave it out.

d_call	clone_size	v_call	j_call	cdr3_aa	cdr3_nt
.	.	TRBV28	TRBJ1-2	CASSPSAGAVRNYGYTF	TGTGCCAGCAGTCCCAGCGCGGGGGCGGTCCGTAACTATGGCTACACCTTC
.	.	TRBV15	TRBJ2-1	CATSGGTYNEQFF	TGTGCCACCAGTGGCGGTACCTACAATGAGCAGTTCTTC
.	.	TRBV30	TRBJ2-1	CALGHLYNEQFF	TGTGCCTTGGGACACCTATACAATGAGCAGTTCTTC
.	.	TRBV18	TRBJ1-5	CASSPIKRWVADKSNQPQHF	TGTGCCAGCTCACCTATTAAAAGGTGGGTTGCGGACAAGAGCAATCAGCCCCAGCATTTT
.	once	TRBV28	TRBJ1-5	CASSLNRVGQPQHF	TGTGCCAGCAGTTTAAATCGGGTAGGTCAGCCCCAGCATTTT
TRBD1	.	TRBV28	TRBJ1-1	CASSLGQGGNTEAFF	TGTGCCAGCAGTTTAGGACAGGGAGGCAACACTGAAGCTTTCTTT
.	.	TRBV11-2	TRBJ2-5	CASSSVAVEETQYF	TGTGCCAGCAGCTCGGTCGCGGTAGAAGAGACCCAGTACTTC
TRBD2	.	TRBV4-2	TRBJ2-7	CASSLSWGGSSYEQYF	TGTGCCAGCAGCCTCTCTTGGGGGGGTAGCTCCTACGAGCAGTACTTC
.	.	TRBV11-2	TRBJ1-6	CASSQGPQGVDSPLHF	TGTGCCAGCAGCCAAGGCCCACAGGGTGTAGATTCACCCCTCCACTTT
TRBD1	.	TRBV11-3	TRBJ2-5	CASSPSTGGEETQYF	TGTGCCAGCAGCCCCTCTACAGGGGGCGAGGAGACCCAGTACTTC
.	.	TRBV18	TRBJ2-1	CASSPSGLRGEQFF	TGTGCCAGCTCACCATCAGGACTAAGGGGCGAGCAGTTCTTC
TRBD2	.	TRBV6-5	TRBJ2-1	CASSYSGAGGPAEQFF	TGTGCCAGCAGTTACTCTGGGGCGGGAGGGCCTGCGGAGCAGTTCTTC
.	.	TRBV6-1	TRBJ2-7	CASIGDSSYEQYF	TGTGCCAGCATCGGTGACAGCTCCTACGAGCAGTACTTC
TRBD1	.	TRBV29-1	TRBJ2-1	CSASPQGVDYNEQFF	TGCAGCGCATCACCTCAGGGGGTGGACTACAATGAGCAGTTCTTC
.	.	TRBV2	TRBJ2-5	CASSEQGSETQYF	TGTGCCAGCAGTGAACAGGGGTCGGAGACCCAGTACTTC
.	.	TRBV6-9	TRBJ1-5	CASRNLEGDSPQHF	TGTGCCAGCCGCAACTTAGAAGGGGATTCGCCCCAGCATTTT
TRBD1	.	TRBV7-8	TRBJ1-5	CASSPGTGGNQPQHF	TGTGCCAGCAGCCCTGGGACAGGGGGCAATCAGCCCCAGCATTTT
TRBD1	.	TRBV7-9	TRBJ2-2	CASSPRQGDGELFF	TGTGCCAGCAGCCCCCGACAGGGGGACGGGGAGCTGTTTTTT
TRBD1	.	TRBV28	TRBJ1-2	CASSSLPAGGYGYTF	TGTGCCAGCAGTTCCCTCCCGGCAGGGGGATATGGCTACACCTTC
TRBD1	.	TRBV27	TRBJ2-1	CASSTTGGNEQFF	TGTGCCAGCAGTACAACAGGGGGGAATGAGCAGTTCTTC
.	.	TRBV21-1	TRBJ2-6	CASSYPWRLVWANVLTF	TGTGCCAGCAGCTACCCCTGGCGCCTAGTTTGGGCCAACGTCCTGACTTTC
.	.	TRBV2	TRBJ2-1	CASGTEYNEQFF	TGTGCCAGCGGCACGGAGTACAATGAGCAGTTCTTC
TRBD2	.	TRBV9	TRBJ2-1	CASSVFSGSSTYNEQFF	TGTGCCAGCAGCGTTTTTAGCGGGAGTAGCACCTACAATGAGCAGTTCTTC
TRBD1	.	TRBV28	TRBJ1-5	CASSLYAGGGGMGNQPQHF	TGTGCCAGCAGTTTATACGCAGGGGGCGGGGGCATGGGCAATCAGCCCCAGCATTTT
.	.	TRBV4-1	TRBJ2-2	CASSQTSRGWVLFF	TGCGCCAGCAGCCAAACCTCTAGGGGGTGGGTGCTGTTTTTT
.	.	TRBV18	TRBJ2-5	CASSGRGAVGQETQYF	TGTGCCAGCTCAGGACGAGGAGCGGTGGGGCAAGAGACCCAGTACTTC
.	few	TRBV25-1	TRBJ1-4	CASSEFTDNEKLFF	TGTGCCAGCAGTGAATTTACAGATAATGAAAAACTGTTTTTT
.	once	TRBV27	TRBJ1-5	CASSSGYSNQPQHF	TGTGCCAGCAGTTCCGGGTATAGCAATCAGCCCCAGCATTTT
.	once	TRBV28	TRBJ2-3	CASSSRQESTDTQYF	TGTGCCAGCAGTTCGCGACAGGAGAGCACAGATACGCAGTATTTT
TRBD2	.	TRBV27	TRBJ2-7	CASTERAGGTYEQYF	TGTGCCAGCACCGAACGGGCGGGAGGGACCTACGAGCAGTACTTC
.	.	TRBV15	TRBJ2-7	CATSREGDRRPYF	TGTGCCACCAGCAGAGAGGGCGACAGACGTCCGTACTTC
TRBD2	.	TRBV7-2	TRBJ2-2	CASSRLAGEHGELFF	TGTGCCAGCAGTCGACTAGCGGGAGAGCACGGGGAGCTGTTTTTT
TRBD1	.	TRBV27	TRBJ2-7	CASSPGTGGYEQYF	TGTGCCAGCAGTCCGGGGACAGGGGGCTACGAGCAGTACTTC
.	.	TRBV6-5	TRBJ1-5	CASSLYQGSNQPQHF	TGTGCCAGCAGTTTATACCAGGGAAGCAATCAGCCCCAGCATTTT
TRBD2	.	TRBV27	TRBJ2-1	CASSSSSGGNEQFF	TGTGCCAGCTCCTCCTCTAGCGGGGGCAATGAGCAGTTCTTC
TRBD2	.	TRBV5-1	TRBJ2-1	CASGAGGSSYNEQFF	TGCGCCAGCGGCGCGGGGGGGAGCTCCTACAATGAGCAGTTCTTC
.	.	TRBV27	TRBJ1-1	CASSLSRSANTEAFF	TGTGCCAGCAGTTTATCGAGGTCTGCCAACACTGAAGCTTTCTTT
TRBD1	.	TRBV7-9	TRBJ2-7	CASSSAGTGTSYEQYF	TGTGCCAGCAGCTCTGCCGGGACAGGGACCTCCTACGAGCAGTACTTC
.	few	TRBV5-6	TRBJ2-7	CASSSDSYEQYF	TGTGCCAGCAGCTCCGACAGTTACGAGCAGTACTTC
.	.	TRBV2	TRBJ2-1	CARDSIEQFF	TGTGCCAGGGACTCTATAGAGCAGTTCTTC
TRBD1	.	TRBV2	TRBJ2-3	CASSTGDSTDTQYF	TGTGCCAGCAGTACAGGGGACAGCACAGATACGCAGTATTTT
.	.	TRBV20-1	TRBJ2-1	CSATGYNEQFF	TGCAGTGCGACCGGGTACAATGAGCAGTTCTTC
TRBD1	.	TRBV5-8	TRBJ1-4	CASSAGQGINEKLFF	TGTGCCAGCAGCGCTGGACAGGGCATTAATGAAAAACTGTTTTTT
TRBD1	.	TRBV2	TRBJ2-7	CATTGGWNLEQYF	TGTGCCACTACAGGGGGCTGGAACCTAGAGCAGTACTTC
.	once	TRBV18	TRBJ2-3	CASSPGGQSTDTQYF	TGTGCCAGCTCACCGGGGGGGCAAAGCACAGATACGCAGTATTTT
TRBD2	.	TRBV2	TRBJ2-3	CASSVIGTSVTDTQYF	TGTGCCAGCAGTGTCATTGGGACTAGCGTCACAGATACGCAGTATTTT
TRBD2	.	TRBV5-1	TRBJ2-7	CASSLGTSGYEQYF	TGCGCCAGCAGCTTGGGGACTAGCGGTTACGAGCAGTACTTC
TRBD2	.	TRBV19	TRBJ2-1	CASTSGTSGYNEQFF	TGTGCCAGTACTTCCGGGACTAGCGGATACAATGAGCAGTTCTTC